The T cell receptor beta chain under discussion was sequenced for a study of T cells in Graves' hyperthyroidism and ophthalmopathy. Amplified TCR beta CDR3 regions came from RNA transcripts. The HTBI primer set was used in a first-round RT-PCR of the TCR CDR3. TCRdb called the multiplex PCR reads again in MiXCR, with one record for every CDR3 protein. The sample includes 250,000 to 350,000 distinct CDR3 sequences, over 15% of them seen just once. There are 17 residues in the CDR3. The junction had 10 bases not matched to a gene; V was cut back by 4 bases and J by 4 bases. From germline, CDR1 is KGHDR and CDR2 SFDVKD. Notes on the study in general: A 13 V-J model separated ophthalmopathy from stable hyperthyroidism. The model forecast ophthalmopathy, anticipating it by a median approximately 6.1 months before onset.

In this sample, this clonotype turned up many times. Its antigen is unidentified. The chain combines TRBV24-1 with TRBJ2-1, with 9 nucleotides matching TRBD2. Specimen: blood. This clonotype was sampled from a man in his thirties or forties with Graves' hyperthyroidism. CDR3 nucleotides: TGTGCCACCAGTGACTCCTGGACTAGCGTGGGGTACAATGAGCAGTTCTTC. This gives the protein CATSDSWTSVGYNEQFF.